This T cell receptor (beta chain) originates from a study of blood T cells in healthy people across ages. The V end was cut by 0 bases, the J end by 7 bases, with 4 bases between. The CDR3 loop spans 12 amino acids. In germline, CDR1 is LGHNA, CDR2 YSLEER. Then a second PCR, running about 6 to 11 cycles, was carried out with a sample-barcoded 5' primer and a J-beta primer mix. TCRdb independently ran MiXCR on the 5' RACE reads; one entry per CDR3 protein. The data hold roughly 1,300,000 distinct CDR3 sequences, with roughly 59% observed a single time. The receptor's source is a man aged 18-30 years in good health. V gene TRBV4-3 combines with J gene TRBJ2-1; no clear D. The specimen was blood. CDR3: CASSQDANEQFF. The DNA of the CDR3 is TGCGCCAGCAGCCAAGATGCGAATGAGCAGTTCTTC.